A single sample is the source of the 17 T cell receptor beta chains below, sequenced in a study of graft-versus-host responses after intestinal transplantation. These receptors' targets are unknown. Profiled with immunoSEQ multiplex PCR; TCRdb holds only in-frame clones, not every one. The table records about 90,000 clones, over 85% of them present only once. The sequenced sample was unstimulated CD4+ T cells sorted from spleen or lymph node cells, obtained before intestinal transplant. These receptors all stem from a human donor who received an intestinal transplant.

The chain joins TRBV5-1 to TRBJ1-2; 12 nucleotides agree with TRBD1. V lost 2 bases to trimming and J lost 3 bases; unmatched junction nucleotides: 5. The CDR3 loop spans 16 amino acids. Germline lookup yields CDR1 SGHRS and CDR2 YFSETQ. In nucleotides, the CDR3 is TGCGCCAGCAGCTTAGGGACAGGGGGCAAGGACTATGGCTACACCTTC. Protein product: CASSLGTGGKDYGYTF.

V is TRBV18 and J is TRBJ2-5; 9 nucleotides align to TRBD1. The J call may be incorrect, as the DNA end agrees better with TRBJ2-7. CDR3 length equals 18 residues. Germline-derived CDR1 and CDR2 are KGHSH and LQKENI. The CDR3: CASSPYGTGSPSGHEQYF. The CDR3 DNA reads as TGTGCCAGCTCACCGTACGGGACAGGGTCCCCCTCAGGTCACGAGCAGTACTTC.

The chain joins TRBV10-2 to TRBJ2-7; 9 bases match TRBD1. The CDR3 is made up of 14 amino acids. The V segment lost 2 bases and the J segment 3 bases; nucleotides outside the gene matches: 2. Germline CDR1 is WSHSY and CDR2 is SAAADI. The CDR3: CASSEGGQGYEQYF. The CDR3 DNA sequence: TGCGCCAGCAGTGAGGGGGGACAGGGCTACGAGCAGTACTTC.

The rearrangement joins TRBV6-1 to TRBJ2-2; 7 bases are shared with TRBD2. The CDR3 extends over 17 amino acids. With V trimmed by 2 bases and J by 1 base, 7 bases remained unmatched. CDR1 is MNHNS, CDR2 SASEGT, per germline. CDR3 in amino acids: CASSEKPGLVNTGELFF. The CDR3 nucleotides are TGTGCCAGCAGTGAAAAACCCGGACTAGTGAACACCGGGGAGCTGTTTTTT.

This chain joins TRBV5-5 and TRBJ1-2; tentatively, D is TRBD1 (6 bases). Germline V gene lookup returns CDR1 SGHKS and CDR2 YYEKEE (reference sequence). This CDR3 is built from 14 residues. The germline V and J ends were trimmed by 2 bases and 5 bases, with 13 bases remaining between them. CDR3 nucleotides: TGTGCCAGCAGCTTAGCACAGGGTTTTTATGGCTACACCTTC. This gives the protein CASSLAQGFYGYTF.

This chain connects TRBV5-6 to TRBJ2-5; 11 bases match TRBD2. CDR3 length: 17 residues. Germline trimming cut 4 bases from V and 5 bases from J; bases unmatched to any gene: 13. Germline values: CDR1 SGHDT, CDR2 YYEEEE. Here the CDR3 reads CASSTGLAGGRGETQYF. The CDR3 region has the DNA TGTGCCAGCAGCACCGGACTAGCGGGTGGGAGAGGTGAGACCCAGTACTTC.

This clone was found once. The V call is TRBV5-1, the J call TRBJ2-5, with D maybe TRBD1 (5 bases). The CDR3 runs to 14 residues. Trimming shortened V by 4 bases and J by 3 bases, and 13 bases separated the two germline ends. The germline CDR1 and CDR2 sequences are SGHRS and YFSETQ. The DNA of the CDR3 is TGCGCCAGCAGCATTCTCAGGGATGAAGAGACCCAGTACTTC. It codes for CASSILRDEETQYF.

The chain combines TRBV21-1 with TRBJ1-5. TRBV21-1 is annotated as a pseudogene. CDR3 size: 11 residues. The CDR3 DNA reads as TGTGCCAGCAGCAAAGAGCAGCCCCAGCATTTT. This gives the protein CASSKEQPQHF.

The chain has TRBV2 and TRBJ2-1; no clear D. The CDR3 totals 15 residues. The V gene's germline CDR1 is SNHLY and CDR2 FYNNEI. Trimming took 6 bases from V and 0 from J, leaving 12 bases between them. For the CDR3, the DNA is TGTGCCAGCAGATCGAGCGAGAGCTCCTACAATGAGCAGTTCTTC. Its protein product is CASRSSESSYNEQFF.

In regard to this clone: A read error may produce the germline difference seen at one junction end. The chain uses TRBV15 and TRBJ2-5; D may be TRBD2 (5 bases). This CDR3 contains 14 residues. Germline CDR1 and CDR2: LNHNV and YYDKDF (reference sequence). CDR3 coding DNA: TGTGCCACCAGGTTATTCGAGGGAAAAGAGGCCCAGTACTTC. Translation gives CATRLFEGKEAQYF.

The chain recombines TRBV6-6 with TRBJ1-5; D possibly corresponds to TRBD1 (5 bases). Germline lookup yields CDR1 MNHNY and CDR2 SVGAGI (reference sequence). This CDR3 region has 15 residues. With 4 bases removed from V and 5 bases from J, the gap between germline ends came to 15 bases. This CDR3 reads CASSFRGEGYQPQHF. The DNA of the CDR3 is TGTGCCAGCAGTTTTAGGGGAGAAGGATATCAGCCCCAGCATTTT.

This chain joins TRBV28 and TRBJ2-3, with D perhaps matching TRBD1 or TRBD2 (6 bases each). The CDR3 is 15 amino acids. Trimming shortened V by 2 bases and J by 1 base, and 10 bases separated the two germline ends. Germline values: CDR1 MDHEN, CDR2 SYDVKM. CDR3: CASSLGGGGTDTQYF. The CDR3 DNA reads as TGTGCCAGCAGTTTAGGGGGCGGGGGCACAGATACGCAGTATTTT. Full variable domain (outside the CDR3, taken from reference TRBV28 and TRBJ2-3): DVKVTQSSRYLVKRTGEKVFLECVQDMDHENMFWYRQDPGLGLRLIYFSYDVKMKEKGDIPEGYSVSREKKERFSLILESASTNQTSMYLCASSLGGGGTDTQYFGPGTRLTVL.

The CDR3 DNA sequence: TGTGCCAGCAGCTTAGCTCGACAGCACATGAACACTGAAGCTTTCTTT. This sequence encodes CASSLARQHMNTEAFF. The J gene is TRBJ1-1, the V gene TRBV7-8; possibly TRBD1 for D (5 bases). Deletions cut 0 bases from V and 0 bases from J, with 11 bases between. CDR3 length: 16 residues. Germline V gene sequence: CDR1 SGHVS, CDR2 FQNEAQ.

This clone was seen a single time. This chain joins TRBV12-5 and TRBJ1-2, with a weak D call TRBD1 (5 bases). V was shortened by 2 bases and J by 2 bases, with 9 bases between the two germline ends. The CDR3 sequence is 14 residues long. Germline CDR1 is LGHNT and CDR2 is FRNRAP. In nucleotides, the CDR3 is TGTGCTAGTGGTTTGAGCGGGGGGAACTATGGCTACACCTTC. This codes for CASGLSGGNYGYTF.

The chain combines TRBV4-1 with TRBJ2-7; a possible D gene is TRBD1 (6 bases). V was shortened by 2 bases and J by 6 bases, with 17 bases between the two germline ends. CDR1 MGHRA and CDR2 YSYEKL come from the germline V gene. The CDR3 totals 15 residues. CDR3: CASSQSPGVGPEQYF. DNA for the CDR3: TGCGCCAGCAGCCAAAGCCCAGGGGTTGGTCCCGAGCAGTACTTC.

The genes are TRBV6-5 and TRBJ2-3; D may be TRBD2 (6 bases). Per germline, CDR1 MNHEY and CDR2 SVGAGI. The CDR3 loop spans 15 amino acids. V was pared by 6 bases and J by 7 bases, with 20 bases between. The CDR3 loop is CASSLGTPRANTQYF. CDR3 nucleotides: TGTGCCAGCAGCCTCGGGACTCCCCGTGCGAATACGCAGTATTTT.

This clone was detected only a few times. This sequence joins TRBV19 and TRBJ1-1; 10 bases agree with TRBD1. Germline V lookup: CDR1 LNHDA, CDR2 SQIVND (reference sequence). This CDR3 is 17 amino acids long. V shed 8 bases, J shed 0 bases, and the junction held 12 bases outside the gene matches. CDR3 protein: CASGTLGQGVLNTEAFF. CDR3 in DNA: TGTGCCAGTGGAACCCTCGGACAGGGGGTACTGAACACTGAAGCTTTCTTT.